The clone carrying this TCR beta chain is a singleton in its sample. Its antigen remains unknown. The sample originates from a study of radiation and T cells in renal cell carcinoma. Generated by immunoSEQ multiplex PCR, the TCRdb table keeps only in-frame clones and is missing some. The profile covers some 46,000 clones, with about 82% appearing a single time and 25% to 35% taken by the ten largest. Time point of the sample: blood 4 weeks post-SBRT, at nephrectomy. As for treatment: 15 Gy SBRT to primary tumor, nephrectomy 4 weeks later. Study conclusions and caveats: Without pretreatment biopsies, baseline tumor clonotype presence was undetermined.

The V end was cut by 8 bases, the J end by 0 bases, with 14 bases between. The CDR3 consists of 15 residues. The germline gives CDR1 MNHEY, CDR2 SVGAGI. The sequence was obtained from a woman between 70 and 85 years old with renal cell carcinoma. This sequence joins TRBV6-5 and TRBJ1-3; TRBD1 is a possible D gene (6 bases). Specimen: blood, collected from a patient whose treatment included radiotherapy and nephrectomy. The CDR3 coding sequence is TGTGCCAGCTCAGTTGGACAGACCTCTGGAAACACCATATATTTT. Translating gives CASSVGQTSGNTIYF.